The 28 T cell receptor beta chains below come from one sample, sequenced in a study of post-analysis software for immune sequencing data. TCR beta libraries were prepared from cDNA with unique molecular identifiers. Each CDR3 protein is one row after TCRdb ran MiXCR on the PCR reads. Here the sample spans 820,000 or so distinct CDR3 sequences, under 70% being singletons. Study outcomes and limitations: Elevated frequency relative to controls characterized several TRBV segments in patients, TRBV5-6, TRBV5-1 and TRBV20-1 among them.

The antigens of these receptors remain unknown. The sample comprised blood. The receptor source for this set is a girl between 10 and 17 years old with multiple sclerosis.

In this sample, this clonotype turned up a few times. The chain carries TRBV4-2 and TRBJ1-1, with 7 bases identical to TRBD1. The CDR3 loop spans 15 amino acids. Germline values: CDR1 LGHNA, CDR2 YNFKEQ. V lost 3 bases, J lost 4 bases, and 8 bases stayed unmatched. The DNA of the CDR3 is TGTGCCAGCAGCCAGTTAACAGGGGCTGGCACTGAAGCTTTCTTT. As protein: CASSQLTGAGTEAFF.

The J gene is TRBJ2-1, the V gene TRBV5-1; 8 nucleotides line up with TRBD1. Judging by the DNA end, TRBJ2-7 fits better; the J call may be wrong. The CDR3 loop spans 15 amino acids. The germline gives CDR1 SGHRS, CDR2 YFSETQ. The CDR3 here is CASSLVPQTGDEQYF. CDR3 nucleotides: TGCGCCAGCAGCTTGGTGCCCCAGACAGGGGACGAGCAGTACTTC.

A few counts support this clonotype. The J gene is TRBJ2-5, the V gene TRBV20-1; D might be TRBD2 (6 bases). The J call may be mistaken, given a closer DNA end match to TRBJ2-7. CDR1 is DFQATT and CDR2 is SNEGSKA in the germline V gene (reference sequence). The CDR3 consists of 15 residues. DNA of the CDR3: TGCAGTGCTGAGGGGCCCGGGACGGGAGTCTACGAGCAGTACTTC. This sequence encodes CSAEGPGTGVYEQYF.

The V and J genes are TRBV11-1 and TRBJ1-1; weak D call: TRBD1 (6 bases). The CDR3 runs 15 residues. Per the germline V gene, CDR1 is SGHAT and CDR2 is FQDESV (reference sequence). V shed 1 base and J shed 6 bases, with 15 bases lying between them. The CDR3: CASSLVAGGAAEAFF. The CDR3 DNA is TGTGCCAGCAGCTTAGTTGCGGGGGGCGCGGCTGAAGCTTTCTTT.

The chain links TRBV6-4 to TRBJ2-2; maybe TRBD1 (6 bases). Germline CDR1 is MRHNA and CDR2 is SNTAGT. V was cut by 4 bases and J by 1 base, with 7 bases left in between. The CDR3 is made up of 14 amino acids. The CDR3 sequence: CASSVRGNTGELFF. CDR3 sequence (DNA): TGTGCCAGCAGTGTCAGGGGGAACACCGGGGAGCTGTTTTTT.

This clonotype was found a few times. This chain uses TRBV12-3 or TRBV12-4 with TRBJ2-5; 9 nucleotides align to TRBD1. CDR3 size: 15 residues. V shed 6 bases, J shed 1 base, and the junction held 6 bases outside the gene matches. The CDR3 region has the DNA TGTGCCAGCAGCCCCGGGACAGGGATCCAAGAGACCCAGTACTTC. This sequence encodes CASSPGTGIQETQYF.

This chain connects TRBV3-1 to TRBJ1-2, with 8 bases aligning to TRBD1. The CDR3 is made up of 15 amino acids. In germline, CDR1 is LGHDT, CDR2 YNNKEL (reference sequence). The V gene end was trimmed by 2 bases and the J gene end by 8 bases; junction bases not matched to a gene: 10. Written as DNA, the CDR3 is TGTGCCAGCAGCCAACCCGACAGGGGAAGGGGGGGCTACACCTTC. Residues: CASSQPDRGRGGYTF. The variable domain in full, with the rest retrieved from reference TRBV3-1 and TRBJ1-2, is DTAVSQTPKYLVTQMGNDKSIKCEQNLGHDTMYWYKQDSKKFLKIMFSYNNKELIINETVPNRFSPKSPDKAHLNLHINSLELGDSAVYFCASSQPDRGRGGYTFGSGTRLTVV.

The chain carries TRBV20-1 and TRBJ2-6; 8 bases line up with TRBD2. The germline CDR1 and CDR2 sequences are DFQATT and SNEGSKA (reference sequence). The trim removed 6 bases at V and 8 bases at J, leaving 9 bases unmatched. This CDR3 is 14 amino acids long. The CDR3 DNA is TGCAGTGCAAAGACTAGCGAAGGTACCAACGTCCTGACTTTC. Translating it yields CSAKTSEGTNVLTF.

The chain employs TRBV12-3 or TRBV12-4 and TRBJ2-7, with 9 bases identical to TRBD2. This CDR3 contains 13 residues. Trimming at V came to 6 bases and at J to 2 bases, leaving 2 bases not matched to a gene. CDR3 sequence (DNA): TGTGCCAGCAGGGGCGGGAGGGCCTACGAGCAGTACTTC. The encoded protein is CASRGGRAYEQYF.

J is TRBJ2-5 and V is TRBV6-1; D is perhaps TRBD1 or TRBD2 (5 bases each). This CDR3 has 14 residues. Trimming removed 3 bases from V and 5 bases from J, with 13 bases in between. CDR1 is MNHNS, CDR2 SASEGT, per germline. CDR3 sequence: CASSEGVSGETQYF. The CDR3 DNA sequence: TGTGCCAGCAGTGAGGGGGTATCGGGCGAGACCCAGTACTTC.

The genes are TRBV29-1 and TRBJ1-1, with D perhaps matching TRBD1 (5 bases). Per germline, CDR1 SQVTM and CDR2 ANQGSEA. This CDR3 comprises 13 residues. Trimming pared 8 bases from V and 0 bases from J, leaving 13 bases between. In nucleotides, the CDR3 is TGCAGCTCCTCGGGGCGGATGAACACTGAAGCTTTCTTT. This codes for CSSSGRMNTEAFF.

The V and J genes are TRBV4-1 and TRBJ1-2; no definite D call. The germline CDR1 and CDR2 sequences are MGHRA and YSYEKL. Trimming removed 0 bases at V and 2 bases at J, with 10 bases between. The length of the CDR3 is 15 residues. The CDR3: CASSQDLKINYGYTF. The CDR3 coding sequence is TGCGCCAGCAGCCAAGATCTGAAAATAAACTATGGCTACACCTTC.

V gene TRBV6-5 combines with J gene TRBJ2-1; D is undetermined. Trimming took off 0 bases at V and 4 bases at J, with 7 bases between the two ends. The CDR3 is made up of 14 amino acids. Germline V lookup: CDR1 MNHEY, CDR2 SVGAGI. The CDR3 region is CASSYSGLYNEQFF. CDR3 in DNA: TGTGCCAGCAGTTACTCGGGATTGTACAATGAGCAGTTCTTC.

This sequence joins TRBV25-1 and TRBJ2-7, with D maybe TRBD1 (6 bases). The germline V gene encodes CDR1 MGHDK and CDR2 SYGVNS. Trimming left V 1 base short and J 0 bases short, with 13 bases between. This CDR3 is 16 amino acids long. The DNA for the CDR3 is TGTGCCAGCAGTGAATGGGGGCAGGGAAGCTCCTACGAGCAGTACTTC. It is translated as CASSEWGQGSSYEQYF.

The rearrangement joins TRBV7-9 to TRBJ1-2; maybe TRBD1 (5 bases). Germline CDR1 is SEHNR and CDR2 is FQNEAQ (reference sequence). CDR3 length: 17 amino acids. V lost 3 bases, J lost 4 bases, and 21 bases lay in between. CDR3 bases: TGTGCCAGCAGCTTGGGTGGGACCGGGTCGGCCGTCTATGGCTACACCTTC. This encodes CASSLGGTGSAVYGYTF.

This clonotype was seen at least ten times. This chain links TRBV20-1 with TRBJ2-3; 9 bases line up with TRBD2. In germline, CDR1 is DFQATT, CDR2 SNEGSKA (reference sequence). V gave up 2 bases and J gave up 8 bases; unmatched junction bases: 11. This CDR3 is 15 amino acids long. CDR3 loop: CSARSAGGPERTQYF. As DNA, the CDR3 is TGCAGTGCTAGATCGGCGGGAGGGCCTGAGCGTACGCAGTATTTT.

This chain joins TRBV5-1 and TRBJ2-6; D is uncertain. V was clipped by 3 bases and J by 0 bases, with 13 bases between them. There are 17 residues in the CDR3. CDR1 and CDR2 from the germline V gene are SGHRS and YFSETQ. DNA for the CDR3: TGCGCCAGCAGCTCCCCACAGCCGTTCTCTGGGGCCAACGTCCTGACTTTC. Its protein is CASSSPQPFSGANVLTF.

This clonotype was observed a few times. The rearrangement links TRBV7-3 to TRBJ2-1, with TRBD2 matching over 11 bases. Germline V lookup: CDR1 SGHTA, CDR2 FQGTGA. V was pared by 2 bases and J by 2 bases, with 14 bases of the junction left unmatched. The CDR3 sequence is 20 residues long. The CDR3 nucleotides are TGTGCCAGCAGCTTACCCCAATCGAGAAATAGCGGGAGGGCCTACAATGAGCAGTTCTTC. This translates into CASSLPQSRNSGRAYNEQFF.

This clonotype has just a few counts. This chain joins TRBV7-2 and TRBJ1-2, with 7 positions matching TRBD1. Germline CDR1 reads SGHTA; CDR2 reads FQGNSA. The CDR3 has 18 amino acids. With 5 bases clipped from V and 6 bases from J, the junction kept 21 bases outside the gene matches. This CDR3 is CASSPLTRVDRVSNGYTF. CDR3 nucleotide sequence: TGTGCCAGCAGCCCGCTGACGCGGGTAGACAGGGTCTCGAATGGCTACACCTTC. The complete variable domain, with remaining parts taken from reference TRBV7-2 and TRBJ1-2, reads GAGVSQSPSNKVTEKGKDVELRCDPISGHTALYWYRQSLGQGLEFLIYFQGNSAPDKSGLPSDRFSAERTGGSVSTLTIQRTQQEDSAVYLCASSPLTRVDRVSNGYTFGSGTRLTVV.

This sequence joins TRBV7-8 and TRBJ2-1, with TRBD1 as a possible D gene (6 bases). The germline V gene has CDR1 SGHVS and CDR2 FQNEAQ. The CDR3 loop spans 19 amino acids. V was trimmed by 3 bases and J by 0 bases, leaving 21 bases between them. The DNA of the CDR3 is TGTGCCAGCAGCTTCGACCCCCGGGACAAAGTTAGCTCCTACAATGAGCAGTTCTTC. Translating gives CASSFDPRDKVSSYNEQFF.

The V call is TRBV5-1, the J call TRBJ2-7; D might be TRBD1 (5 bases). The CDR3 runs 13 residues. Per germline, CDR1 SGHRS and CDR2 YFSETQ. V was pared by 0 bases and J by 3 bases, with 7 bases between. CDR3 sequence: CASSLETVYEQYF. The CDR3 coding sequence is TGCGCCAGCAGCTTGGAGACAGTCTACGAGCAGTACTTC.

The V and J genes are TRBV29-1 and TRBJ1-5; D perhaps matches TRBD1 (6 bases). Deletions cut 7 bases from V and 6 bases from J, with 16 bases between. Germline assignment: CDR1 SQVTM and CDR2 ANQGSEA. The CDR3 length is 13 residues. The CDR3 coding sequence is TGCAGCGCCGCGCTGGGGGCCAGTCAGCCCCAGCATTTT. As protein: CSAALGASQPQHF.

This chain uses TRBV20-1 with TRBJ1-5; 7 nucleotides align to TRBD1. V shed 5 bases and J 2 bases; nucleotides not matched to a gene: 3. Germline CDR1 is DFQATT and CDR2 is SNEGSKA (reference sequence). The CDR3 runs 13 residues. The DNA for the CDR3 is TGCAGTGCTCACAGGGGAGGCAATCAGCCCCAGCATTTT. Its protein is CSAHRGGNQPQHF.

The V call is TRBV5-6, the J call TRBJ2-1, with TRBD2 matching over 8 bases. The CDR3 is 16 residues long. Germline V CDR1 and CDR2: SGHDT, YYEEEE. The J segment lost 6 bases and the V segment lost 1 base, leaving 9 bases of the junction unmatched. CDR3 sequence: CASSLPAGESGNEQFF. The CDR3 nucleotides read TGTGCCAGCAGCTTGCCAGCGGGAGAGTCGGGCAATGAGCAGTTCTTC.

The gene calls are TRBV18 and TRBJ2-5; 8 nucleotides match TRBD1. There are 15 residues in the CDR3. Germline V lookup: CDR1 KGHSH, CDR2 LQKENI. The junction had 13 bases not matched to a gene; V was cut back by 2 bases and J by 11 bases. CDR3 loop: CASSPGGQGPVGQYF. The CDR3 region has the DNA TGTGCCAGCTCACCAGGAGGACAGGGACCAGTGGGGCAGTACTTC.

This clonotype was observed a handful of times. V usage is TRBV29-1 and J usage is TRBJ2-7; possibly TRBD1 for D (5 bases). The J call may be wrong; the DNA end is better matched by TRBJ2-5. Germline V lookup: CDR1 SQVTM, CDR2 ANQGSEA. The CDR3 runs 13 residues. Written as DNA, the CDR3 is TGCAGCGTTCTACAGGTTTTAGAAGAGACCCAGTACTTC. Its protein is CSVLQVLEETQYF.

The rearrangement links TRBV6-6 to TRBJ1-5; D unresolved. Germline V gene lookup returns CDR1 MNHNY and CDR2 SVGAGI (reference sequence). CDR3 length: 16 residues. The germline V and J ends were trimmed by 7 bases and 0 bases, with 16 bases remaining between them. CDR3 DNA: TGTGCCAGCACCAAGGGCATATCCTATAGCAATCAGCCCCAGCATTTT. Its protein is CASTKGISYSNQPQHF.

The V gene is TRBV15, the J gene TRBJ2-7; unclear D gene. Germline CDR1 reads LNHNV; CDR2 reads YYDKDF (reference sequence). CDR3 length equals 16 residues. V was pared by 0 bases and J by 3 bases, with 15 bases between. The CDR3 is CATSRDPRVFSYEQYF. CDR3 nucleotides: TGTGCCACCAGCAGAGATCCACGGGTGTTCAGCTACGAGCAGTACTTC.